Following are 30 T cell receptor beta chains from one sample sequenced in a study of Graves' ophthalmopathy and Graves' hyperthyroidism. The authors amplified TCR beta CDR3 regions, and they did so from RNA transcripts for repertoire sequencing. Second-round multiplex PCR followed a first-round RT-PCR using HTBI primers. TCRdb re-analysed the multiplex PCR reads in MiXCR, keeping a single row per CDR3 protein. Of roughly 610,000 distinct CDR3 sequences in the sample, 20% to 25% were seen once. Sequences were obtained from peripheral blood. These receptors were obtained from a woman younger than 35 with stable Graves' hyperthyroidism. Some clones in this sample may be carry-over from other donors' samples.

This clonotype was counted at least ten times. This chain uses TRBV28 with TRBJ2-3; D is possibly TRBD2 (5 bases). Germline loops: CDR1 MDHEN, CDR2 SYDVKM. V dropped 6 bases and J dropped 0 bases, with 13 bases sitting between them. The CDR3 extends over 15 amino acids. Written as DNA, the CDR3 is TGTGCCAGCAGAACCAGGACTGCTAGCACAGATACGCAGTATTTT. Protein: CASRTRTASTDTQYF.

This clonotype was picked up many times. The chain employs TRBV19 and TRBJ1-1; D is ambiguous. Trimming stripped 1 base from V and 7 bases from J, with 7 bases between. Germline V CDR1 and CDR2: LNHDA, SQIVND (reference sequence). The CDR3 totals 12 residues. The CDR3 here is CASSIGGSEAFF. The CDR3 nucleotides are TGTGCCAGTAGTATAGGAGGGAGTGAAGCTTTCTTT.

This clonotype was found many times. The chain uses TRBV20-1 and TRBJ2-7; 7 bases align to TRBD2. Germline values: CDR1 DFQATT, CDR2 SNEGSKA (reference sequence). Losses at the gene ends were 0 bases for V and 3 bases for J; bases not matched to a gene: 5. This CDR3 has 14 amino acids. The CDR3 sequence is CSAREGGINYEQYF. The DNA for the CDR3 is TGCAGTGCTAGAGAGGGGGGGATCAACTACGAGCAGTACTTC.

This clonotype was observed many times. The rearrangement joins TRBV7-6 to TRBJ2-2, with 11 bases lining up with TRBD1. CDR1 is SGHVS and CDR2 is FNYEAQ in the germline V gene. CDR3 length: 16 amino acids. J was trimmed by 6 bases and V by 2 bases; bases with no gene match: 5. The CDR3 loop is CASSLRGDRGAGELFF. The CDR3 DNA reads as TGTGCCAGCAGCTTACGAGGGGACAGGGGGGCCGGGGAGCTGTTTTTT.

This clonotype showed up many times. The V call is TRBV19, the J call TRBJ2-5, with a possible D match to TRBD2 (5 bases). The CDR3 consists of 14 residues. In germline, CDR1 is LNHDA, CDR2 SQIVND (reference sequence). V lost 3 bases and J lost 5, with 13 bases in between. The CDR3 bases are TGTGCCAGTAGTATCGGACCGGGGAGTGAGACCCAGTACTTC. The encoded protein is CASSIGPGSETQYF.

The DNA of the CDR3 is TGTGCCAGCAGCTTAGCGGCATCTTTGGAGACCCAGTACTTC. It encodes CASSLAASLETQYF. The chain carries TRBV11-2 and TRBJ2-5; D gene uncertain. The V gene lost 1 base and the J gene lost 5 bases, with 11 bases spanning the gap. The CDR3 consists of 14 residues. Germline loops: CDR1 SGHAT, CDR2 FQNNGV. The full variable domain, completed using reference TRBV11-2 and TRBJ2-5, is EAGVAQSPRYKIIEKRQSVAFWCNPISGHATLYWYQQILGQGPKLLIQFQNNGVVDDSQLPKDRFSAERLKGVDSTLKIQPAKLEDSAVYLCASSLAASLETQYFGPGTRLLVL.

Many counts were recorded for this clonotype. The chain combines TRBV2 with TRBJ1-2; tentatively, D is TRBD1 (6 bases). Germline CDR1 reads SNHLY; CDR2 reads FYNNEI. CDR3 size: 14 residues. V lost 4 bases and J lost 4, with 13 bases in between. The CDR3 sequence is CASSAQGIPYGYTF. The CDR3 DNA is TGTGCCAGCAGTGCCCAGGGGATCCCCTATGGCTACACCTTC.

The table lists this clonotype with a few counts. The rearrangement links TRBV12-3 or TRBV12-4 to TRBJ2-2, with D perhaps TRBD2 (6 bases). V lost 2 bases and J lost 5, with 12 bases in between. The CDR3 sequence is 15 residues long. In nucleotides, the CDR3 is TGTGCCAGCAGTTTAAACGGGAGAGAAACCGGGGAGCTGTTTTTT. Translation gives CASSLNGRETGELFF.

This clonotype has ten or more counts. This chain uses TRBV20-1 with TRBJ2-5, with a possible D match to TRBD2 (7 bases). Trimming stripped 3 bases from V and 3 bases from J, with 14 bases between. The V gene's germline CDR1 is DFQATT and CDR2 SNEGSKA (reference sequence). The CDR3 extends over 14 amino acids. CDR3 nucleotide sequence: TGCAGTGCTAGCCGGGGGGCCGGGGAAGAGACCCAGTACTTC. Residues: CSASRGAGEETQYF.

This clonotype occurred many times. The chain links TRBV6-4 to TRBJ1-1, with D possibly being TRBD1 (5 bases). The germline V and J ends were trimmed by 6 bases and 3 bases, with 17 bases remaining between them. The germline CDR1 and CDR2 sequences are MRHNA and SNTAGT. CDR3 length equals 15 residues. The CDR3 loop is CASSERGGEDTEAFF. CDR3 bases: TGTGCCAGCAGCGAAAGGGGTGGGGAAGACACTGAAGCTTTCTTT.

The table lists this clonotype with many counts. The chain links TRBV20-1 to TRBJ2-7; possibly TRBD2 for D (6 bases). Trimming shortened V by 6 bases and J by 2 bases, and 14 bases separated the two germline ends. This CDR3 spans 13 amino acids. CDR1 DFQATT and CDR2 SNEGSKA come from the germline V gene (reference sequence). The CDR3 spells CSATEGGPYEQYF. Here the CDR3 DNA reads TGCAGTGCCACTGAGGGAGGCCCCTACGAGCAGTACTTC.

About this clonotype: Compared with germline, one end of the junction differs, possibly owing to a read error. The J gene is TRBJ2-2, the V gene TRBV29-1; TRBD2 aligns across 8 bases. The germline V gene encodes CDR1 SQVTM and CDR2 ANQGSEA. This CDR3 comprises 17 residues. CDR3 in DNA: TGCAGCGTTGAAAACCCGGGGGGGCGTCCGAACACCGGGGGGCTGTTTTTT. Translation: CSVENPGGRPNTGGLFF.

This clonotype was recorded a few times. The V and J genes are TRBV5-6 and TRBJ1-6; D is unclear. Germline V gene sequence: CDR1 SGHDT, CDR2 YYEEEE. With 4 bases removed from V and 7 bases from J, the gap between germline ends came to 15 bases. The CDR3 is made up of 15 amino acids. CDR3 nucleotide sequence: TGTGCCAGCAGCCGCCCCCTAGCCGGGAATTCACCCCTCCACTTT. Encoded protein: CASSRPLAGNSPLHF.

This clonotype was seen a few times. This chain joins TRBV4-1 and TRBJ2-2; no firm D call. Germline V CDR1 and CDR2: MGHRA, YSYEKL. The CDR3 runs to 15 residues. Trimming pared 2 bases from V and 1 base from J, leaving 8 bases between. CDR3: CASSQQRRNTGELFF. The DNA of the CDR3 is TGCGCCAGCAGCCAACAGAGGAGGAACACCGGGGAGCTGTTTTTT.

This clonotype was recorded at least ten times. V is TRBV15 and J is TRBJ1-5, with TRBD1 identical over 8 bases. With 2 bases clipped from V and 9 bases from J, the junction kept 18 bases outside the gene matches. The germline V gene has CDR1 LNHNV and CDR2 YYDKDF (reference sequence). The CDR3 has 18 residues. The CDR3 reads CATSRSTMTGALAWPQHF. The DNA of the CDR3 is TGTGCCACCAGCAGATCAACTATGACAGGGGCCCTAGCGTGGCCCCAGCATTTT.

The chain recombines TRBV18 with TRBJ1-2, with D maybe TRBD1 (5 bases). Looked up from germline, CDR1 is KGHSH and CDR2 is LQKENI. V lost 6 bases and J lost 11, with 19 bases in between. CDR3 length: 13 residues. Written as DNA, the CDR3 is TGTGCCAGCTCGCCAAAAACCACAGGAGTGTACACCTTC. Translated, it gives CASSPKTTGVYTF.

This clonotype showed up many times. The chain couples TRBV7-3 to TRBJ2-7; 8 bases align to TRBD1. Germline V lookup: CDR1 SGHTA, CDR2 FQGTGA. This CDR3 spans 12 amino acids. The trim removed 5 bases at V and 7 bases at J, leaving 4 bases unmatched. The CDR3 protein is CASSIGQGEQYF. In nucleotides, the CDR3 is TGTGCCAGCAGCATCGGACAGGGAGAGCAGTACTTC.

This clonotype was observed many times. V usage is TRBV7-3 and J usage is TRBJ2-7; 7 nucleotides line up with TRBD1. V was clipped by 2 bases and J by 2 bases; unmatched bases: 6. This CDR3 comprises 15 residues. CDR1 SGHTA and CDR2 FQGTGA come from the germline V gene. The CDR3 region is CASSLSSGQAYEQYF. The DNA for the CDR3 is TGTGCCAGCAGCTTATCTTCTGGACAGGCCTACGAGCAGTACTTC.

The chain combines TRBV6-1 with TRBJ1-1, with D hard to call. V lost 6 bases and J lost 0, with 14 bases in between. In germline, CDR1 is MNHNS, CDR2 SASEGT. The CDR3 loop spans 15 amino acids. The CDR3 DNA reads as TGTGCCAGCAGGACCGGGAGCCAGATGAACACTGAAGCTTTCTTT. Translated, it gives CASRTGSQMNTEAFF.

This clonotype appeared many times. The rearrangement joins TRBV2 to TRBJ1-2; TRBD1 is a possible D gene (5 bases). Between the trimmed V and J ends, which lost 6 bases and 4 bases, there was a span of 15 bases. There are 14 residues in the CDR3. Per germline, CDR1 SNHLY and CDR2 FYNNEI. The CDR3 is CASRGPSTFYGYTF. Written as DNA, the CDR3 is TGTGCCAGCAGGGGACCTTCAACGTTCTATGGCTACACCTTC.

This clonotype has a handful of counts. The chain links TRBV12-3 or TRBV12-4 to TRBJ2-3, with 8 bases fitting TRBD1. V trimming: 6 bases; J trimming: 1 base; junction bases outside the gene matches: 6. The CDR3 runs 15 residues. The CDR3 is CASSSQGAGTDTQYF. The CDR3 DNA is TGTGCCAGCAGCTCGCAGGGGGCTGGCACAGATACGCAGTATTTT.

The J gene is TRBJ1-5, the V gene TRBV5-1, with D unresolved. The CDR3 length is 12 residues. Germline V gene sequence: CDR1 SGHRS, CDR2 YFSETQ. Here the CDR3 DNA reads TGCGCTCCGTTCGGTAGCAATCAGCCCCAGCATTTT. Protein: CAPFGSNQPQHF.

The chain joins TRBV28 to TRBJ1-1; the match to TRBD1 covers 9 bases. Germline CDR1 MDHEN, CDR2 SYDVKM. With V trimmed by 3 bases and J by 4 bases, 24 bases remained unmatched. The CDR3 extends over 21 amino acids. CDR3 protein: CASSFTLVSRDREPPSTEAFF. The CDR3 DNA is TGTGCCAGCAGTTTTACCTTGGTATCCCGGGACAGGGAGCCCCCTTCCACTGAAGCTTTCTTT.

This clonotype was found many times. This sequence joins TRBV12-3 or TRBV12-4 and TRBJ1-2; no clear D. The CDR3 runs to 13 residues. Trimming took 0 bases from V and 8 from J, leaving 10 bases between them. The CDR3: CASSLAGLAGYTF. In DNA form, the CDR3 reads TGTGCCAGCAGTTTAGCAGGGTTAGCGGGCTACACCTTC.

This clonotype was recorded at least ten times. V usage is TRBV6-2 or TRBV6-3 and J usage is TRBJ2-3; TRBD1 might be the D (6 bases). The CDR3 is 17 residues long. Germline lookup yields CDR1 MNHEY and CDR2 SVGEGT. Between the trimmed V and J ends, which lost 0 bases and 4 bases, there was a span of 17 bases. CDR3 residues: CASSYSNRPGEADTQYF. Written as DNA, the CDR3 is TGTGCCAGCAGTTACTCGAATAGGCCAGGGGAAGCAGATACGCAGTATTTT.

A note on this clonotype: This may stem from a read error, because a much larger clone lies one nucleotide away. The V and J genes are TRBV7-2 and TRBJ2-7; TRBD1 is a possible D gene (6 bases). Per germline, CDR1 SGHTA and CDR2 FQGNSA. The CDR3 loop spans 15 amino acids. CDR3 coding DNA: TGTGTCAGCAGCCTACAGGGCCTAAGCTCCTACGAGCAGTACTTC. This sequence encodes CVSSLQGLSSYEQYF. Filled out from reference TRBV7-2 and TRBJ2-7, the complete variable domain reads GAGVSQSPSNKVTEKGKDVELRCDPISGHTALYWYRQSLGQGLEFLIYFQGNSAPDKSGLPSDRFSAERTGGSVSTLTIQRTQQEDSAVYLCVSSLQGLSSYEQYFGPGTRLTVT.

This clonotype was counted ten times or more. The V call is TRBV12-3 or TRBV12-4, the J call TRBJ1-2; no definite D call. The CDR3 spans 14 residues. The germline V and J ends were trimmed by 5 bases and 2 bases, with 12 bases remaining between them. The CDR3 DNA reads as TGTGCCAGCAGTCCGGACCTTAACAACTATGGCTACACCTTC. Its translation is CASSPDLNNYGYTF.

As DNA, the CDR3 is TGTGCCATCAGTGAGTTAGCCATGAACACTGAAGCTTTCTTT. Encoded protein: CAISELAMNTEAFF. J is TRBJ1-1 and V is TRBV10-3; D unresolved. The length of the CDR3 is 14 residues. Germline V CDR1 and CDR2: ENHRY, SYGVKD. V gave up 1 base and J gave up 0 bases, with 6 bases separating them.

This chain joins TRBV28 and TRBJ1-1; D may be TRBD1 (6 bases). Germline V gene lookup returns CDR1 MDHEN and CDR2 SYDVKM. The ends were cut back, 3 bases at V and 7 bases at J, with 15 bases in the middle. CDR3 length: 14 amino acids. The CDR3 DNA reads as TGTGCCAGCAGTTTTGCGGGGGGCGTGAATGAAGCTTTCTTT. Encoded protein: CASSFAGGVNEAFF. Filled out from reference TRBV28 and TRBJ1-1, the complete variable domain reads DVKVTQSSRYLVKRTGEKVFLECVQDMDHENMFWYRQDPGLGLRLIYFSYDVKMKEKGDIPEGYSVSREKKERFSLILESASTNQTSMYLCASSFAGGVNEAFFGQGTRLTVV.

This clonotype was counted at least ten times. Lacking the conserved final phenylalanine or tryptophan, this CDR3 likely reflects a read error. The genes are TRBV20-1 and TRBJ2-7, with 7 positions matching TRBD1. This CDR3 contains 14 residues. Trimming cost V 1 base and J 3 bases; bases outside gene matches: 6. The germline V gene has CDR1 DFQATT and CDR2 SNEGSKA (reference sequence). The CDR3 nucleotides are TGCAGTGCTAGAGCCCCGACAGGGAACTACGAGCAGTACCTC. This codes for CSARAPTGNYEQYL.